This T cell receptor beta chain is drawn from a study of beta chain features in type 1 diabetes. From germline, CDR1 is SGDLS and CDR2 YYNGEE. The CDR3 is made up of 12 amino acids. Trimming left V 3 bases short and J 3 bases short, with 6 bases between. Of note for this clone: Its antigen is unidentified.

The isolated RNA, all of it, was reverse transcribed, so expressed TCRB transcripts were what got sequenced. TCRdb's copy holds only in-frame clones and misses some; the assay was immunoSEQ multiplex PCR. The sample comprises over 600,000 clones, roughly 12% of which are singletons, and around 0.12% rests with the top ten. Study conclusions and caveats: Shorter TCRB CDR3s, moderately but significantly so, marked every one of the four CD4+ subsets in Type 1 diabetes patients. In patients and controls equally, PCR might favor templates that are shorter. There was a possibility that cDNA sequencing over-represented cells with high TCR expression.

The rearrangement joins TRBV9 to TRBJ1-2; D is unresolved. Sequencing input: naive CD4+ T cells from blood. The TCR sequence derives from a man younger than 40 with type 1 diabetes. For the CDR3, the DNA is TGTGCCAGCAGCGGAGAACACTATGGCTACACCTTC. This encodes CASSGEHYGYTF.